The source of this T cell receptor beta chain is a study of T cells after somatic rescue of genetic block. Data came from immunoSEQ multiplex PCR; TCRdb stores just in-frame clones and leaves some out. Found here are 14,000 to 15,000 clones, around three quarters of them singletons; the top ten hold approximately 15%. This CDR3 comprises 14 residues. Between the trimmed V and J ends, which lost 4 bases and 5 bases, there was a span of 14 bases. CDR1 is SGHTA, CDR2 FQGTGA, per germline. J is TRBJ2-5 and V is TRBV7-3; no firm D call. This receptor was obtained from a boy aged 5-17 years. The specimen sequenced was peripheral blood mononuclear cells (PBMCs). The CDR3 DNA sequence: TGTGCCAGCAGCTCCTACGGCCCTGGGGAGACCCAGTACTTC. It encodes CASSSYGPGETQYF. The whole variable domain, filled in from reference TRBV7-3 and TRBJ2-5, reads GAGVSQTPSNKVTEKGKYVELRCDPISGHTALYWYRQSLGQGPEFLIYFQGTGAADDSGLPNDRFFAVRPEGSVSTLKIQRTERGDSAVYLCASSSYGPGETQYFGPGTRLLVL.